This TCR beta chain was sequenced for a study of identical twins' blood T cells. Background on the study: Some 12 libraries, six alpha and six beta, gave 45 million to 50 million reads.

Each CDR3 protein gets one entry after TCRdb re-called the 5' RACE reads with MiXCR. The repertoire holds hundreds of thousands of distinct CDR3 sequences, about 28% seen once, with around 5.6% in the top ten. The germline gives CDR1 DFQATT, CDR2 SNEGSKA (reference sequence). The length of the CDR3 is 11 residues. The donors were healthy female monozygous twins, three pairs in total. The TCR comes from a woman aged 18 to 55 in good health. The source material was PBMCs. The chain links TRBV20-1 to TRBJ1-1; the match to TRBD1 covers 11 bases. For the CDR3, the DNA is TGCAGAGATAGGACAGGGGGCTATGCTTTCTTT. Translated, it gives CRDRTGGYAFF.